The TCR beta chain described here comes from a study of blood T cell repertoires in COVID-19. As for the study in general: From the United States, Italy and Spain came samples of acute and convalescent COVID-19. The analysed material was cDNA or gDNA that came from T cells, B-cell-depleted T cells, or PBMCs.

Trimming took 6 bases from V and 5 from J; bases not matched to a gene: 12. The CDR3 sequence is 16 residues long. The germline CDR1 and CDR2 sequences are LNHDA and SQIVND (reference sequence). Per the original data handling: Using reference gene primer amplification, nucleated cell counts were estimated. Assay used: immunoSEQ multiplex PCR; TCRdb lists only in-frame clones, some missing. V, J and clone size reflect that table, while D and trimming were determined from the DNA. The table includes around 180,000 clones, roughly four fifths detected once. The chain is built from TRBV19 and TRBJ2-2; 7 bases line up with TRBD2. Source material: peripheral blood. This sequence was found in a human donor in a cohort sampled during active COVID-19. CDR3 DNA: TGTGCCAGTAGCACGCGGGAGCCAGGATCGACCGGGGAGCTGTTTTTT. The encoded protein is CASSTREPGSTGELFF.